The 2 T cell receptor beta chains below all came from one sample that was sequenced in a study of blood T cell repertoires in COVID-19. Clones were sequenced by immunoSEQ multiplex PCR, and TCRdb holds only the in-frame ones, with some missing. The sample has about 220,000 clones, 80% to 90% seen once. The source material was PBMCs or T cells enriched from blood (not recorded which). All receptors come from a woman aged 40 to 50 who had been exposed to COVID-19.

This clone has a single count. CDR3 sequence: CASRSRGMNTEAFF. The CDR3, as DNA: TGTGCCAGCAGGTCCAGGGGCATGAACACTGAAGCTTTCTTT. The rearrangement joins TRBV6-5 to TRBJ1-1; a weak D match, TRBD1 (6 bases). V was cut by 6 bases and J by 0 bases, with 11 bases left in between. Germline-derived CDR1 and CDR2 are MNHEY and SVGAGI. This CDR3 is built from 14 residues.

The chain combines TRBV7-9 with TRBJ2-1, with a possible D match to TRBD2 (6 bases). V was clipped by 2 bases and J by 0 bases, with 20 bases between them. Germline values: CDR1 SEHNR, CDR2 FQNEAQ (reference sequence). The CDR3 length is 19 residues. The CDR3 reads CASSLSGRGLVYSYNEQFF. The CDR3 nucleotides are TGTGCCAGCAGCTTATCGGGGCGGGGCCTTGTCTACTCCTACAATGAGCAGTTCTTC.